The 20 T cell receptor beta chains presented below share a single source sample, sequenced in a study of T-cell reconstitution after alpha-beta-depleted transplantation in children. The TCRbeta library incorporated unique molecular identifiers. Each CDR3 protein is one row after TCRdb ran MiXCR on the PCR reads. This sample has fewer than 200,000 distinct CDR3 sequences, with approximately 6.8% found just once. The sample was PBMCs from the stem cell graft donor, taken from the stem cell graft. These receptors were collected from a human donor who donated a stem cell graft to a child with Wiskott-Aldrich syndrome.

This clonotype appeared many times. V and J are TRBV5-1 and TRBJ1-1, with D possibly matching TRBD1 (6 bases). The CDR3 is 15 amino acids. CDR1 is SGHRS, CDR2 YFSETQ, per germline. Trimming shortened V by 3 bases and J by 5 bases, and 17 bases separated the two germline ends. The CDR3 protein is CASSSGDTVYTEAFF. The CDR3 nucleotides read TGCGCCAGCAGCTCTGGGGACACCGTATATACTGAAGCTTTCTTT.

In this sample, this clonotype turned up a few times. The chain recombines TRBV12-3 or TRBV12-4 with TRBJ1-2; D gene ambiguous. The CDR3 extends over 13 amino acids. V was shortened by 3 bases and J by 7 bases, with 12 bases between the two germline ends. The CDR3 loop reads CASSFKIEIGYTF. CDR3 coding DNA: TGTGCCAGCAGTTTTAAAATCGAGATTGGCTACACCTTC.

This clonotype was observed at least ten times. V and J are TRBV4-2 and TRBJ2-6; D gene ambiguous. The CDR3 is 16 residues long. Germline loops: CDR1 LGHNA, CDR2 YNFKEQ. The V and J ends lost 4 bases and 0 bases respectively, with 10 bases between them. The DNA for the CDR3 is TGTGCCAGCAGCCCCCTAAGAGACTCTGGGGCCAACGTCCTGACTTTC. Its translation: CASSPLRDSGANVLTF.

The chain has TRBV27 and TRBJ1-6; possibly TRBD1 for D (5 bases). Between the trimmed V and J ends, which lost 2 bases and 10 bases, there was a span of 18 bases. The CDR3 is 16 amino acids. Germline lookup yields CDR1 MNHEY and CDR2 SMNVEV (reference sequence). In DNA, the CDR3 is TGTGCCAGCAGTTTACTGGGTCCAGGGTCGCGGTCACCCCTCCACTTT. Translation: CASSLLGPGSRSPLHF.

This clonotype was seen ten or more times. The V gene is TRBV20-1, the J gene TRBJ2-5; a weak D match, TRBD2 (5 bases). The CDR3 loop spans 12 amino acids. The V end lost 5 bases, the J end lost 5 bases, and 12 bases lay between the germline ends. The germline V gene has CDR1 DFQATT and CDR2 SNEGSKA (reference sequence). The CDR3 DNA follows: TGCAGTGCTGAGGAACGGAGGGAGACCCAGTACTTC. Its protein product is CSAEERRETQYF.

This clonotype occurred a few times. The chain recombines TRBV28 with TRBJ2-3; D ambiguous. CDR1 and CDR2 from the germline V gene are MDHEN and SYDVKM. V lost 11 bases and J lost 2, with 17 bases in between. The CDR3 loop spans 14 amino acids. The CDR3 coding sequence is TGTGCCTCATTCACTGGCGGCTTCACAGATACGCAGTATTTT. Its protein is CASFTGGFTDTQYF.

This clonotype was seen many times. The rearrangement uses TRBV4-3 and TRBJ1-5; D is undetermined. Between the trimmed V and J ends, which lost 4 bases and 2 bases, there was a span of 9 bases. This CDR3 has 14 amino acids. Germline values: CDR1 LGHNA, CDR2 YSLEER. CDR3 region: CASSPERGNQPQHF. CDR3 DNA sequence: TGCGCCAGCAGCCCGGAAAGGGGCAATCAGCCCCAGCATTTT.

This clonotype occurred many times. The chain couples TRBV7-9 to TRBJ1-6; the D is unclear. The CDR3 totals 14 residues. Germline V gene sequence: CDR1 SEHNR, CDR2 FQNEAQ (reference sequence). V lost 4 bases to trimming and J lost 4 bases, with 8 bases between them. The CDR3 is CASSYHPYNSPLHF. In DNA, the CDR3 is TGTGCCAGCAGCTATCACCCGTATAATTCACCCCTCCACTTT.

In its sample, this clonotype was seen many times. V and J are TRBV20-1 and TRBJ2-5; tentatively, D is TRBD1 or TRBD2 (6 bases each). CDR1 is DFQATT, CDR2 SNEGSKA, per germline (reference sequence). V was shortened by 0 bases and J by 4 bases, with 12 bases between the two germline ends. This CDR3 spans 14 amino acids. The CDR3: CSARDPGGGETQYF. The DNA of the CDR3 is TGCAGTGCTAGAGATCCCGGAGGGGGAGAGACCCAGTACTTC.

This clonotype was seen many times. The rearrangement uses TRBV2 and TRBJ2-1; 7 bases line up with TRBD1. V trimming: 7 bases; J trimming: 11 bases; junction bases outside the gene matches: 8. The CDR3 sequence is 12 residues long. Per the germline V gene, CDR1 is SNHLY and CDR2 is FYNNEI. The DNA for the CDR3 is TGTGCCAGCACCCGGGACAGCCTTAAGCAGTTCTTC. Its protein product is CASTRDSLKQFF.

This chain's CDR3 is CASSESVIGGAPLFF. Written as DNA, the CDR3 is TGTGCCAGCAGTGAAAGTGTCATAGGGGGGGCGCCACTGTTTTTT. V is TRBV2 and J is TRBJ1-4; TRBD1 might be the D (6 bases). CDR1 and CDR2 from the germline V gene are SNHLY and FYNNEI. The CDR3 has 15 residues. Trimming shortened V by 2 bases and J by 13 bases, and 20 bases separated the two germline ends. Together with reference TRBV2 and TRBJ1-4, the CDR3 gives the full variable domain: EPEVTQTPSHQVTQMGQEVILRCVPISNHLYFYWYRQILGQKVEFLVSFYNNEISEKSEIFDDQFSVERPDGSNFTLKIRSTKLEDSAMYFCASSESVIGGAPLFFGSGTQLSVL.

This clonotype appeared many times. The chain has TRBV20-1 and TRBJ1-4, with 8 nucleotides matching TRBD1. Germline CDR1 DFQATT, CDR2 SNEGSKA (reference sequence). Germline trimming cut 5 bases from V and 8 bases from J; bases unmatched to any gene: 10. The CDR3 covers 14 residues. Here the CDR3 reads CSAARQGRGEKLFF. CDR3 DNA sequence: TGCAGTGCTGCCAGACAGGGGAGAGGGGAAAAACTGTTTTTT.

This clonotype came up many times. This chain uses TRBV4-1 with TRBJ2-3; TRBD2 aligns across 11 bases. Germline V gene data show CDR1 as MGHRA and CDR2 as YSYEKL. V shed 4 bases, J shed 0 bases, and the junction held 3 bases outside the gene matches. The CDR3 runs 16 residues. CDR3: CASSPRTSGSTDTQYF. CDR3 sequence (DNA): TGCGCCAGCAGCCCCAGGACTAGCGGGAGCACAGATACGCAGTATTTT.

This clonotype was picked up many times. The chain joins TRBV3-1 to TRBJ2-2; D is undetermined. Germline V gene lookup returns CDR1 LGHDT and CDR2 YNNKEL (reference sequence). Trimming pared 4 bases from V and 5 bases from J, leaving 11 bases between. This CDR3 is 14 amino acids long. CDR3 sequence reads: CASSPDSGTGELFF. CDR3 in DNA: TGTGCCAGCAGCCCAGACTCTGGGACCGGGGAGCTGTTTTTT.

This clonotype was found many times. The rearrangement links TRBV5-5 to TRBJ2-5; possible D gene TRBD2, 6 bases. The germline V gene encodes CDR1 SGHKS and CDR2 YYEKEE (reference sequence). CDR3 length: 15 amino acids. Trimming cost V 1 base and J 5 bases, with 15 bases left between them. Here the CDR3 reads CASSLPDGSQETQYF. DNA of the CDR3: TGTGCCAGCAGCTTGCCCGACGGGAGTCAGGAGACCCAGTACTTC.

In its sample, this clonotype was seen many times. The chain uses TRBV29-1 and TRBJ2-7, with TRBD2 as a possible D gene (7 bases). V was shortened by 6 bases and J by 5 bases, with 17 bases between the two germline ends. This CDR3 spans 13 amino acids. From germline, CDR1 is SQVTM and CDR2 ANQGSEA. CDR3 amino acids: CSVGGQVANEQYF. The CDR3 DNA reads TGCAGCGTGGGGGGGCAGGTTGCGAACGAGCAGTACTTC.

This clonotype was counted ten times or more. The chain links TRBV7-9 to TRBJ2-1; TRBD2 matches 10 bases. The junction had 1 base not matched to a gene; V was cut back by 2 bases and J by 9 bases. The CDR3 sequence is 13 residues long. Germline V gene data show CDR1 as SEHNR and CDR2 as FQNEAQ (reference sequence). The CDR3 nucleotides are TGTGCCAGCAGCTTACTAGCGGGGGTTGAGCAGTTCTTC. Amino acids: CASSLLAGVEQFF.

In its sample, this clonotype was seen many times. The J gene is TRBJ2-3, the V gene TRBV30; unclear D gene. There are 11 residues in the CDR3. Germline V CDR1 and CDR2: GTSNPN, SVGIG (reference sequence). V was cut by 4 bases and J by 3 bases, with 5 bases left in between. CDR3 bases: TGTGCCTGGATAACGACAGATACGCAGTATTTT. This codes for CAWITTDTQYF.

This clonotype came up many times. V gene TRBV24-1 combines with J gene TRBJ1-2, with D unclear. Trimming removed 9 bases from V and 3 bases from J, with 16 bases in between. Germline CDR1 is KGHDR and CDR2 is SFDVKD. The CDR3 spans 14 residues. CDR3 region: CATHPGSEDYGYTF. The CDR3 DNA sequence: TGTGCCACCCACCCGGGTTCCGAGGACTATGGCTACACCTTC.

The table lists this clonotype with many counts. The chain links TRBV4-1 to TRBJ2-3; D is ambiguous. This CDR3 contains 12 residues. The ends were cut back, 0 bases at V and 6 bases at J, with 4 bases in the middle. CDR1 is MGHRA, CDR2 YSYEKL, per germline. For the CDR3, the DNA is TGCGCCAGCAGCCAAGAAGCGGATACGCAGTATTTT. It codes for CASSQEADTQYF.